Below, 18 T cell receptor beta chains from the same sample are listed, as sequenced in a study of CD8 T cells in cerebrospinal fluid in Alzheimer's disease. One entry per CDR3 protein, without DNA, is what TCRdb gives after re-calling the 10x single-cell sequencing reads. The sample table sets out approximately 1,500 distinct CDR3 sequences. Source material: cerebrospinal fluid. The receptors come from a human donor in good health.

Judged by frequency, this clonotype is large. This chain connects TRBV7-2 to TRBJ2-2; TCRdb's D gene call, TRBD2, goes unchecked for lack of DNA. The CDR3 runs 16 residues. CDR1 is SGHTA and CDR2 is FQGNSA in the germline V gene. This CDR3 reads CASSRTSGANTGELFF.

By frequency, this clonotype is medium-sized. This rearrangement joins TRBV20-1 to TRBJ2-1; TCRdb indicates TRBD2, and absent DNA this call remains unverified. The CDR3 length is 12 residues. CDR1 DFQATT and CDR2 SNEGSKA come from the germline V gene (reference sequence). CDR3 amino acids: CSARDQGLLQFF.

This clonotype is labeled medium-sized (0.01 to 0.1%) based on frequency. The CDR3 is CASTQGQHRLGGPQHF. The rearrangement links TRBV6-4 to TRBJ1-5; TCRdb picks TRBD1, but there is no DNA to check that call. The CDR3 extends over 16 amino acids. Germline V gives CDR1 MRHNA, CDR2 SNTAGT.

Frequency places this clonotype as medium-sized. V and J are TRBV5-5 and TRBJ2-7; the TCRdb D gene call, TRBD2, has no DNA to confirm it. The CDR3 totals 15 residues. CDR1 and CDR2 from the germline V gene are SGHKS and YYEKEE (reference sequence). The CDR3 sequence: CASSFASLSSYEQYF. Full variable domain (remainder filled in from reference TRBV5-5 and TRBJ2-7): DAGVTQSPTHLIKTRGQQVTLRCSPISGHKSVSWYQQVLGQGPQFIFQYYEKEERGRGNFPDRFSARQFPNYSSELNVNALLLGDSALYLCASSFASLSSYEQYFGPGTRLTVT.

This chain connects TRBV25-1 to TRBJ2-7; TCRdb's D call of TRBD1 is untestable without DNA. This CDR3 has 12 residues. Germline CDR1 MGHDK, CDR2 SYGVNS. CDR3: CASSSPGAEQYF.

This clonotype counts as medium-sized by frequency. This chain joins TRBV20-1 and TRBJ1-4. Germline values: CDR1 DFQATT, CDR2 SNEGSKA (reference sequence). The length of the CDR3 is 14 residues. This CDR3 reads CSARGGTQGEKLFF.

The rearrangement joins TRBV27 to TRBJ1-4. Germline values: CDR1 MNHEY, CDR2 SMNVEV (reference sequence). The CDR3 loop spans 16 amino acids. This CDR3 reads CASSLYGATTNEKLFF.

Considering frequency, this clonotype is medium-sized (0.01 to 0.1%). CDR3 sequence: CSARDREGLDEQYF. The genes are TRBV20-1 and TRBJ2-7. The CDR3 totals 14 residues. CDR1 and CDR2 from the germline V gene are DFQATT and SNEGSKA (reference sequence).

This clonotype is identified as medium-sized from frequency. The gene calls are TRBV12-3 or TRBV12-4 and TRBJ2-7; TCRdb selects TRBD1, and the lack of DNA leaves this call unchecked. CDR3 size: 14 residues. CDR3 amino acids: CASSLVGGLGEQYF.

Its frequency marks this clonotype as medium-sized. This chain links TRBV10-3 with TRBJ2-1; checking the TCRdb D call of TRBD1 is not possible without DNA. There are 14 residues in the CDR3. CDR1 ENHRY and CDR2 SYGVKD come from the germline V gene. The CDR3 spells CAISGTFLYNEQFF.

This clonotype is called medium-sized based on its frequency. CDR3 protein: CASSLQGTNTGELFF. V is TRBV7-3 and J is TRBJ2-2; TCRdb proposes TRBD1, but this gene call is untestable without DNA. The CDR3 runs to 15 residues. CDR1 and CDR2 (germline): SGHTA, FQGTGA.

This clonotype ranks as medium-sized in terms of frequency. V is TRBV6-6 and J is TRBJ2-3. The CDR3 contains 14 residues. Germline CDR1 is MNHNY and CDR2 is SVGAGI (reference sequence). CDR3 sequence reads: CASSYDFRGDTQYF.

According to its frequency, this clonotype is medium-sized. The rearrangement links TRBV9 to TRBJ2-1; TCRdb returns TRBD2, unconfirmable since there is no DNA. Germline V gene data show CDR1 as SGDLS and CDR2 as YYNGEE. The CDR3 covers 17 residues. The CDR3 spells CASSALSGGAAYNEQFF. The full variable domain, with the rest looked up from reference TRBV9 and TRBJ2-1, is DSGVTQTPKHLITATGQRVTLRCSPRSGDLSVYWYQQSLDQGLQFLIQYYNGEERAKGNILERFSAQQFPDLHSELNLSSLELGDSALYFCASSALSGGAAYNEQFFGPGTRLTVL.

This clonotype counts as medium-sized by frequency. The J gene is TRBJ1-5, the V gene TRBV7-8; TCRdb's D gene call, TRBD1, goes unchecked for lack of DNA. CDR3 length equals 16 residues. Germline V gene lookup returns CDR1 SGHVS and CDR2 FQNEAQ. CDR3 region: CASSTWPGGGNQPQHF. Using reference TRBV7-8 and TRBJ1-5 for the parts outside the CDR3, the full variable domain is GAGVSQSPRYKVAKRGQDVALRCDPISGHVSLFWYQQALGQGPEFLTYFQNEAQLDKSGLPSDRFFAERPEGSVSTLKIQRTQQEDSAVYLCASSTWPGGGNQPQHFGDGTRLSIL.

Frequency places this clonotype as medium-sized (0.01 to 0.1%). This rearrangement joins TRBV27 to TRBJ1-2; TCRdb's D call, TRBD1, is unchecked because there is no DNA. CDR1 and CDR2 from the germline V gene are MNHEY and SMNVEV (reference sequence). The CDR3 runs to 15 residues. CDR3 sequence: CASSLRGGSFYGYTF.

Its frequency marks this clonotype as medium-sized. V gene TRBV7-3 combines with J gene TRBJ2-5. CDR1 and CDR2 from the germline V gene are SGHTA and FQGTGA. CDR3 length: 15 residues. CDR3 loop: CASSLTMGIGETQYF.

Measured by frequency, this clonotype is medium-sized. The CDR3 sequence: CASSTLDRGPNQPQHF. The chain links TRBV5-6 to TRBJ1-5; TCRdb names TRBD1, which stays unverified in the absence of DNA. The germline V gene has CDR1 SGHDT and CDR2 YYEEEE. The CDR3 has 16 amino acids.

The J gene is TRBJ2-3, the V gene TRBV28; TCRdb names TRBD1, which stays unverified in the absence of DNA. Germline CDR1 is MDHEN and CDR2 is SYDVKM. The CDR3 extends over 17 amino acids. The CDR3: CASSLPWVRERTDTQYF.